The 24 T cell receptor beta chains reported below all come from one sample, sequenced in a study of blood T cell repertoires in COVID-19. TCRdb keeps only in-frame clones here, not all; method: immunoSEQ multiplex PCR. The sample contains about 180,000 clones, around 85% of which appear only once. The sequencing input was peripheral blood. The origin of the receptors is a person between 65 and 79 years old with COVID-19, enrolled during active disease.

The J gene is TRBJ2-2, the V gene TRBV6-6; a possible D gene is TRBD2 (6 bases). CDR1 is MNHNY and CDR2 is SVGAGI in the germline V gene (reference sequence). With 6 bases removed from V and 2 bases from J, the gap between germline ends came to 16 bases. This CDR3 is built from 16 residues. CDR3: CASRRGRTDNTGELFF. The CDR3 bases are TGTGCCAGCAGACGGGGGAGGACTGATAACACCGGGGAGCTGTTTTTT.

V is TRBV11-2 and J is TRBJ2-3, with a possible D match to TRBD2 (5 bases). CDR3 length: 15 amino acids. Trimming left V 0 bases short and J 2 bases short, with 9 bases between. The germline CDR1 and CDR2 sequences are SGHAT and FQNNGV. CDR3: CASSLDGEFTDTQYF. As DNA, the CDR3 is TGTGCCAGCAGCTTAGATGGGGAGTTCACAGATACGCAGTATTTT.

The chain couples TRBV30 to TRBJ1-5, with unresolved D. The V end lost 0 bases, the J end lost 4 bases, and 7 bases lay between the germline ends. CDR1 is GTSNPN, CDR2 SVGIG, per germline (reference sequence). The CDR3 has 13 amino acids. CDR3 amino acids: CAWSVEANQPQHF. The CDR3 DNA follows: TGTGCCTGGAGTGTAGAGGCAAATCAGCCCCAGCATTTT.

The chain joins TRBV15 to TRBJ2-7, with D perhaps matching TRBD1 (6 bases). The germline CDR1 and CDR2 sequences are LNHNV and YYDKDF (reference sequence). The V end was cut by 5 bases, the J end by 2 bases, with 13 bases between. The CDR3 is made up of 14 amino acids. The CDR3 coding sequence is TGTGCCACCAGCGGGAACAGGGACGCCTACGAGCAGTACTTC. It is translated as CATSGNRDAYEQYF.

The chain employs TRBV19 and TRBJ2-3, with TRBD1 as a possible D gene (5 bases). This CDR3 region has 11 residues. V was cut by 8 bases and J by 7 bases, with 10 bases left in between. Germline lookup yields CDR1 LNHDA and CDR2 SQIVND (reference sequence). The CDR3 region is CASSTGNTQYF. The CDR3 coding sequence is TGTGCCAGTTCTACAGGTAATACGCAGTATTTT.

In its sample, this clone was seen a few times. The chain combines TRBV7-9 with TRBJ1-4; TRBD1 might be the D (6 bases). V was trimmed by 4 bases and J by 7 bases, leaving 16 bases between them. CDR3 length: 15 amino acids. Germline values: CDR1 SEHNR, CDR2 FQNEAQ (reference sequence). CDR3 bases: TGTGCCAGCAGCTCGCCACAGGGTGTGGGTGAAAAACTGTTTTTT. This translates into CASSSPQGVGEKLFF.

This clone was found once. The chain uses TRBV24-1 and TRBJ2-7, with TRBD1 identical over 8 bases. The J segment lost 5 bases and the V segment lost 4 bases, leaving 15 bases of the junction unmatched. The CDR3 is 17 residues long. From germline, CDR1 is KGHDR and CDR2 SFDVKD. The CDR3, as DNA: TGTGCCACCAGTGACCCGCGGACAGGGCTGAGTCGCGACGAGCAGTACTTC. It encodes CATSDPRTGLSRDEQYF.

The chain joins TRBV18 to TRBJ1-1; 7 bases line up with TRBD1. The germline gives CDR1 KGHSH, CDR2 LQKENI. This CDR3 spans 18 amino acids. J was trimmed by 0 bases and V by 3 bases; bases with no gene match: 13. The CDR3: CASSPSLGQASMNTEAFF. DNA of the CDR3: TGTGCCAGCTCACCTAGCTTAGGACAGGCAAGTATGAACACTGAAGCTTTCTTT.

The chain has TRBV3-1 (or the pseudogene TRBV3-2) and TRBJ2-3; a weak D match, TRBD1 (6 bases). Per the germline V gene, CDR1 is LGHDT and CDR2 is YNNKEL (reference sequence). The CDR3 length is 17 residues. V lost 1 base and J 1 base, leaving 15 bases between the germline ends. The CDR3 DNA sequence: TGTGCCAGCAGCCAAGTTACGGGGAGACAGGGCACAGATACGCAGTATTTT. Protein sequence: CASSQVTGRQGTDTQYF.

This chain uses TRBV4-3 with TRBJ1-6; D ambiguous. V was shortened by 3 bases and J by 6 bases, with 15 bases between the two germline ends. This CDR3 is 16 amino acids long. Germline V gives CDR1 LGHNA, CDR2 YSLEER. The chain's CDR3 is CASSQEADGSNSPLHF. The CDR3 DNA is TGCGCCAGCAGCCAGGAAGCGGACGGTTCTAATTCACCCCTCCACTTT.

The chain recombines TRBV21-1 with TRBJ1-5; TRBD1 was called by the table and not checked on the DNA. TRBV21-1 is assigned pseudogene status. CDR3 length: 13 residues. In nucleotides, the CDR3 is TGTGCCAGCAGGGGACAGAAAAATCAGCCCCAGCATTTT. The encoded protein is CASRGQKNQPQHF.

The V call is TRBV19, the J call TRBJ2-7; possible D gene TRBD2, 5 bases. This CDR3 contains 12 residues. V was pared by 1 base and J by 7 bases, with 8 bases between. Germline lookup yields CDR1 LNHDA and CDR2 SQIVND (reference sequence). The CDR3 region has the DNA TGTGCCAGTAGTATAGCCTCGGGGGAGCAGTACTTC. Its protein is CASSIASGEQYF. Complete variable domain (other parts from reference TRBV19 and TRBJ2-7): DGGITQSPKYLFRKEGQNVTLSCEQNLNHDAMYWYRQDPGQGLRLIYYSQIVNDFQKGDIAEGYSVSREKKESFPLTVTSAQKNPTAFYLCASSIASGEQYFGPGTRLTVT.

The genes are TRBV15 and TRBJ2-1; 7 bases agree with TRBD1. With V trimmed by 1 base and J by 6 bases, 9 bases remained unmatched. In germline, CDR1 is LNHNV, CDR2 YYDKDF (reference sequence). The CDR3 consists of 16 residues. The CDR3 DNA reads TGTGCCACCAGCAGAGGCCGACAGGGTAGGATCAATGAGCAGTTCTTC. As protein: CATSRGRQGRINEQFF.

This chain links TRBV6-6 with TRBJ2-5, with 9 nucleotides matching TRBD2. V lost 5 bases to trimming and J lost 5 bases; unmatched junction nucleotides: 9. The CDR3 length is 15 residues. The germline V gene encodes CDR1 MNHNY and CDR2 SVGAGI (reference sequence). The CDR3 spells CASSDPGLAHETQYF. CDR3 DNA: TGTGCCAGCAGTGATCCGGGACTAGCTCACGAGACCCAGTACTTC.

J is TRBJ2-1 and V is TRBV10-3, with 7 bases aligning to TRBD2. CDR1 ENHRY and CDR2 SYGVKD come from the germline V gene. The junction had 6 bases not matched to a gene; V was cut back by 4 bases and J by 0 bases. This CDR3 contains 16 residues. In nucleotides, the CDR3 is TGTGCCATCAGTGTGAGTGGGAGGGCCTCCTACAATGAGCAGTTCTTC. Translation gives CAISVSGRASYNEQFF.

V and J are TRBV7-3 and TRBJ1-1; tentatively, D is TRBD1 (6 bases). Germline CDR1 is SGHTA and CDR2 is FQGTGA. Trimming left V 5 bases short and J 3 bases short, with 10 bases between. This CDR3 comprises 13 residues. CDR3 in DNA: TGTGCCAGCAGCAAATACAGGGACACTGAAGCTTTCTTT. It translates to CASSKYRDTEAFF.

This chain links TRBV7-5 with TRBJ2-7; TRBD2 was called by the table and not checked on the DNA. TRBV7-5 is a recognized pseudogene. The CDR3 runs 17 residues. CDR3 DNA sequence: TGTGTCAGAAGCTTAGTGGCCCGGACTAGCGGATACTACGAGCAGTACTTC. Translating it yields CVRSLVARTSGYYEQYF.

Concerning this clone itself: Within the sample, other DNA sequences also encode this same CDR3. This chain uses TRBV2 with TRBJ1-5; D not certain. This CDR3 region has 12 residues. V was trimmed by 5 bases and J by 1 base, leaving 3 bases between them. Germline assignment: CDR1 SNHLY and CDR2 FYNNEI. The CDR3 DNA reads as TGTGCCAGCAGTCTCAGCAATCAGCCCCAGCATTTT. It codes for CASSLSNQPQHF.

This chain joins TRBV19 and TRBJ2-5; 13 bases agree with TRBD2. V shed 6 bases, J shed 5 bases, and the junction held 15 bases outside the gene matches. The CDR3 consists of 18 residues. Germline lookup yields CDR1 LNHDA and CDR2 SQIVND (reference sequence). The CDR3: CASRGPGLAGVVGETQYF. The DNA for the CDR3 is TGTGCCAGTAGGGGACCTGGACTAGCGGGAGTCGTAGGGGAGACCCAGTACTTC.

The J gene is TRBJ1-1, the V gene TRBV19, with D perhaps TRBD1 (6 bases). The CDR3 loop spans 14 amino acids. V was cut by 6 bases and J by 5 bases, with 16 bases left in between. The germline CDR1 and CDR2 sequences are LNHDA and SQIVND (reference sequence). The CDR3 here is CASRGSGGPTEAFF. DNA for the CDR3: TGTGCCAGTAGAGGTTCGGGGGGGCCAACTGAAGCTTTCTTT.

This chain joins TRBV11-2 and TRBJ2-4, with D perhaps matching TRBD2 (5 bases). The CDR3 extends over 16 amino acids. Trimming took off 1 base at V and 2 bases at J, with 12 bases between the two ends. CDR1 is SGHAT, CDR2 FQNNGV, per germline. The CDR3 DNA sequence: TGTGCCAGCAGCTTAGGTGTAGCGAGTTCCAAAAACATTCAGTACTTC. This translates into CASSLGVASSKNIQYF.

This chain uses TRBV5-1 with TRBJ2-3, with D uncertain. The V and J ends lost 0 bases and 3 bases respectively, with 8 bases between them. The CDR3 covers 14 residues. The germline CDR1 and CDR2 sequences are SGHRS and YFSETQ. CDR3 in DNA: TGCGCCAGCAGCTTGGCCGGGTCGACAGATACGCAGTATTTT. Translation: CASSLAGSTDTQYF.

This clone was recorded once. The J gene is TRBJ2-2, the V gene TRBV5-1; TRBD1 is a possible D gene (5 bases). V gave up 1 base and J gave up 4 bases, with 14 bases separating them. Per the germline V gene, CDR1 is SGHRS and CDR2 is YFSETQ. The CDR3 totals 16 residues. The CDR3 sequence: CASSLPLRQPTGELFF. In DNA form, the CDR3 reads TGCGCCAGCAGCTTGCCCCTAAGACAGCCCACCGGGGAGCTGTTTTTT.

The chain combines TRBV11-3 with TRBJ2-5; tentative D call: TRBD1 (6 bases). V was shortened by 5 bases and J by 5 bases, with 18 bases between the two germline ends. This CDR3 spans 15 amino acids. Germline CDR1 reads SGHNT; CDR2 reads YENEEA. CDR3 bases: TGTGCCAGCAGCCGAGGCACAGGGCGGGTGGAGACCCAGTACTTC. Translation: CASSRGTGRVETQYF.